Listed below are T cell receptor beta chains from one sample, sequenced in a study of blood T cell repertoires in COVID-19. This table comes from immunoSEQ multiplex PCR, and its TCRdb copy is limited to in-frame clones, with some not included. The sample includes a few hundred thousand clones, 80% to 90% of them seen just once. The sample comprised peripheral blood. The receptors come from a man younger than 45 with active or convalescent COVID-19. CDR3s include the opening cysteine and the closing phenylalanine or tryptophan. Each record gives: V gene, J gene, D gene, clone size, CDR3 DNA, CDR3 protein. The D gene is left open where the match is weak. Part of the rows lack a size; the others show once, few, many or a class for expanded clones.

>TRBV6-6|TRBJ1-3|-|-
TGTGCCAGCAGTTACGACAGTGGAAACACCATATATTTT
CASSYDSGNTIYF
>TRBV19|TRBJ2-4|TRBD1|-
TGTGCCAGCAAAGGACAGGGCGGGAAAAACATTCAGTACTTC
CASKGQGGKNIQYF
>TRBV18|TRBJ1-6|-|-
TGTGCCAGCTCACGAACGGACAGTAACTATAATTCACCCCTCCACTTT
CASSRTDSNYNSPLHF
>TRBV4-1|TRBJ2-7|TRBD2|-
TGCGCCAGCAGCCAGTTTGGGGGGGTCGCCTACGAGCAGTACTTC
CASSQFGGVAYEQYF
>TRBV9|TRBJ2-1|TRBD2|-
TGTGCCAGCAGCGAGGGGACTAGCGGGGGGTCCCTCAATGAGCAGTTCTTC
CASSEGTSGGSLNEQFF
>TRBV5-6|TRBJ2-7|-|-
TGTGCCAGCAGCTTCCACACAGGTTACGAGCAGTACTTC
CASSFHTGYEQYF
>TRBV27|TRBJ1-1|-|-
TGTGCCAGCAGTCCCCGGACAAAGGATATGAACACTGAAGCTTTCTTT
CASSPRTKDMNTEAFF
>TRBV7-9|TRBJ2-7|-|-
TGTGCCAGCAGCTTAGCGTCGACTAGCGAGCAGTACTTC
CASSLASTSEQYF
>TRBV6-4|TRBJ1-5|-|once
TGTGCCAGCAGTGACTCGCAGGGCCCCTATCAGCCCCAGCATTTT
CASSDSQGPYQPQHF
>TRBV7-9|TRBJ1-1|TRBD1|once
TGTGCCAGCAGCCTACAGGGGACGAACACTGAAGCTTTCTTT
CASSLQGTNTEAFF
>TRBV6-6|TRBJ1-1|TRBD1|-
TGTGCCAGCAGTTACTCTGAGGGGGCAACTGAAGCTTTCTTT
CASSYSEGATEAFF
>TRBV5-4|TRBJ2-5|-|-
TGTGCCAGCAGCCCGGGGATGAGCCAAGAGACCCAGTACTTC
CASSPGMSQETQYF
>TRBV10-2|TRBJ2-7|TRBD1|-
TGCGCCAGCTGTGCAGGGGGCACCTACGAGCAGTACTTC
CASCAGGTYEQYF
>TRBV9|TRBJ1-4|TRBD1|-
TGTGCCAGCAGCGGACAAGGGGGCGGTGGTGAAAAACTGTTTTTT
CASSGQGGGGEKLFF
>TRBV25-1|TRBJ2-7|TRBD1|once
TGTGCCAGCAGTGCACAGGGGTCCTACGAGCAGTACTTC
CASSAQGSYEQYF
>TRBV2|TRBJ2-5|-|-
TGTGCCAGCGAGCCCTGGCCGGGGGAGACCCAGTACTTC
CASEPWPGETQYF
>TRBV27|TRBJ2-7|-|-
TGTGCCAGCGGGGATTACAGGGTCGAGCAGTACTTC
CASGDYRVEQYF
>TRBV30|TRBJ1-5|-|-
TGTGCCTGGAGCTCGAGCAATCAGCCCCAGCATTTT
CAWSSSNQPQHF
>TRBV7-8|TRBJ2-3|-|-
TGTGCCAGTAGTCGAGTTGCAGGTAGCACAGATACGCAGTATTTT
CASSRVAGSTDTQYF
>TRBV11-2|TRBJ1-3|-|-
TGTGCCAGCAGCCAGACAGTCTCCCACTCTGGAAACACCATATATTTT
CASSQTVSHSGNTIYF
>TRBV15|TRBJ2-3|TRBD2|-
TGTGCCACCAGCAGAGGAATTAGCGGGGGCCGAGGAGATACGCAGTATTTT
CATSRGISGGRGDTQYF
>TRBV7-2|TRBJ2-1|TRBD2|-
TGTGCCAGCAGCGCCGGGACTAGCGTCTACAATGAGCAGTTCTTC
CASSAGTSVYNEQFF
>TRBV10-3|TRBJ1-1|TRBD1|few
TGTGCCATCAGGAGGACAGGAGGTGGAATGAACACTGAAGCTTTCTTT
CAIRRTGGGMNTEAFF
>TRBV9|TRBJ1-2|-|once
TGTGCCAGCAGCACCGGGACTACCTATGGCTACACCTTC
CASSTGTTYGYTF
>TRBV10-2|TRBJ1-3|TRBD1|-
TGCGCCAGCAGTAGACGGGACAGGGTGTCAGGAAACACCATATATTTT
CASSRRDRVSGNTIYF
>TRBV5-4|TRBJ2-1|-|once
TGTGCCAGCAGCAAGGGACAAGGAACCTACAATGAGCAGTTCTTC
CASSKGQGTYNEQFF
>TRBV11-2|TRBJ1-1|-|-
TGTGCCAGCAGCTTCCTCAGGAACACTGAAGCTTTCTTT
CASSFLRNTEAFF
>TRBV9|TRBJ2-1|-|-
TGTGCCAGCAGCGAGGCCCCCGGGGGCTACAATGAGCAGTTCTTC
CASSEAPGGYNEQFF
>TRBV5-6|TRBJ2-7|-|-
TGTGCCAGCAGCTTCCTCAGGGGTAACTCCTACGAGCAGTACTTC
CASSFLRGNSYEQYF
>TRBV6-5|TRBJ1-1|-|-
TGTGCCAGCAGTTACAGGGAGGGTGAGAACACTGAAGCTTTCTTT
CASSYREGENTEAFF
>TRBV18|TRBJ2-5|-|-
TGTGCCAGCTCCCGGGGACAAGAGACCCAGTACTTC
CASSRGQETQYF
>TRBV7-3|TRBJ2-1|TRBD1|-
TGTGCCAGCAGCTCGGGACAGGGTAACAATGAGCAGTTCTTC
CASSSGQGNNEQFF
>TRBV5-5|TRBJ1-2|-|-
TGTGCCAGCAGCTTGCAAATTCAAGGCTACACCTTC
CASSLQIQGYTF
>TRBV5-4|TRBJ2-1|TRBD2|-
TGTGCCAGCAGCAACCTAGCGGGGGGGAACAATGAGCAGTTCTTC
CASSNLAGGNNEQFF
>TRBV6-6|TRBJ1-2|TRBD1|-
TGTGCCAGCCTTCGACAGGGCGGCTACACCTTC
CASLRQGGYTF
>TRBV5-4|TRBJ1-4|-|-
TGTGCCAGCAGCTTGGTAGCGACCGAGGGGAGGAAACTGTTTTTT
CASSLVATEGRKLFF